These T cell receptor beta chains were read from a single sample in a study of cytotoxic CD8 clonotypes in ibrutinib-treated CLL. The repertoire was sequenced with immunoSEQ multiplex PCR; TCRdb's copy has only in-frame clones and lacks some. In the table there are approximately 320,000 clones, approximately 67% of which are singletons. Sequenced material: PBMCs, taken after 36 months of ibrutinib treatment. These receptors all come from a human donor with chronic lymphocytic leukemia. CDR3s include the opening cysteine and the closing phenylalanine or tryptophan. Fields, in order: D gene, V gene, J gene, clone size, CDR3 DNA, CDR3 protein. D genes are given only for firm matches. Clone size is stated in some rows and not others, as once, few, many or a class when expanded.

d_call: -
v_call: TRBV2
j_call: TRBJ2-7
clone_size: few
cdr3_nt: TGTGCCAGCAGTGAAATGCGGAGCTACGAGCAGTACTTC
cdr3_aa: CASSEMRSYEQYF

d_call: -
v_call: TRBV5-5
j_call: TRBJ1-5
clone_size: -
cdr3_nt: TGTGCCAGCAGCTTGTACGGACAGAGCAATCAGCCCCAGCATTTT
cdr3_aa: CASSLYGQSNQPQHF

d_call: TRBD1
v_call: TRBV19
j_call: TRBJ1-4
clone_size: -
cdr3_nt: TGTGCCAGTCACCGACAGGGGCATACTAATGAAAAACTGTTTTTT
cdr3_aa: CASHRQGHTNEKLFF

d_call: -
v_call: TRBV18
j_call: TRBJ1-1
clone_size: -
cdr3_nt: TGTGCCAGCTCAGCGTTAACAGGGATTACTGAAGCTTTCTTT
cdr3_aa: CASSALTGITEAFF

d_call: -
v_call: TRBV29-1
j_call: TRBJ2-7
clone_size: few
cdr3_nt: TGCAGCGTTTCCCCCGACAGTATATCCTACGAGCAGTACTTC
cdr3_aa: CSVSPDSISYEQYF

d_call: -
v_call: TRBV4-3
j_call: TRBJ2-3
clone_size: once
cdr3_nt: TGCGCCAGCAGCCAAGATGCTGTCCAGAGCGCAGATACGCAGTATTTT
cdr3_aa: CASSQDAVQSADTQYF

d_call: TRBD2
v_call: TRBV28
j_call: TRBJ2-1
clone_size: -
cdr3_nt: TGTGCCAGCAGTGGACTAGCGGGAGTCTACAATGAGCAGTTCTTC
cdr3_aa: CASSGLAGVYNEQFF

d_call: TRBD2
v_call: TRBV2
j_call: TRBJ2-5
clone_size: -
cdr3_nt: TGTGCCATAGGGACTAGCGGGGACTACACTCTACAAGAGACCCAGTACTTC
cdr3_aa: CAIGTSGDYTLQETQYF

d_call: -
v_call: TRBV6-6
j_call: TRBJ2-4
clone_size: -
cdr3_nt: TGTGCCAGCAGTTACACCGGACAACCAGCCAAAAACATTCAGTACTTC
cdr3_aa: CASSYTGQPAKNIQYF

d_call: TRBD2
v_call: TRBV7-2
j_call: TRBJ2-7
clone_size: few
cdr3_nt: TGTGCCAGCAGCTCTCCCGGGACTAGCTCCTACGAGCAGTACTTC
cdr3_aa: CASSSPGTSSYEQYF

d_call: TRBD1
v_call: TRBV2
j_call: TRBJ1-3
clone_size: -
cdr3_nt: TGTGCCAGCAGTGGGACAGGGATTGGAAACACCATATATTTT
cdr3_aa: CASSGTGIGNTIYF

d_call: TRBD1
v_call: TRBV27
j_call: TRBJ2-1
clone_size: -
cdr3_nt: TGTGCCAGCAGTTCCCCGACAGGGAGAGGGTACAATGAGCAGTTCTTC
cdr3_aa: CASSSPTGRGYNEQFF

d_call: -
v_call: TRBV25-1
j_call: TRBJ2-5
clone_size: -
cdr3_nt: TGTGCCAGCAGTGACAGGGTGGAAGAGACCCAGTACTTC
cdr3_aa: CASSDRVEETQYF

d_call: -
v_call: TRBV2
j_call: TRBJ1-2
clone_size: -
cdr3_nt: TGTGCCAGCAGTGAAACCTCGGGGGCAAAAGGCTACACCTTC
cdr3_aa: CASSETSGAKGYTF

d_call: TRBD2
v_call: TRBV7-2
j_call: TRBJ2-7
clone_size: -
cdr3_nt: TGTGCCAGCAGCTCCTGGACTAGCGGAGCCGAGCAGTACTTC
cdr3_aa: CASSSWTSGAEQYF

d_call: -
v_call: TRBV28
j_call: TRBJ2-7
clone_size: -
cdr3_nt: TGTGCCAGCAGTTTATGGCGCAGCGAGCAGTACTTC
cdr3_aa: CASSLWRSEQYF

d_call: -
v_call: TRBV18
j_call: TRBJ2-7
clone_size: -
cdr3_nt: TGTGCCAGCTCATCGAGTCGACCGGGCGAGCAGTACTTC
cdr3_aa: CASSSSRPGEQYF

d_call: TRBD2
v_call: TRBV2
j_call: TRBJ2-7
clone_size: -
cdr3_nt: TGTGCCAGCAGTGAAGTCCTAGCGGGGGCGGGTGAGCAGTACTTC
cdr3_aa: CASSEVLAGAGEQYF

d_call: TRBD2
v_call: TRBV2
j_call: TRBJ2-2
clone_size: -
cdr3_nt: TGTGCCAGCAGAGGGACTAGCGGGAGGCTGAGCACCGGGGAGCTGTTTTTT
cdr3_aa: CASRGTSGRLSTGELFF

d_call: TRBD1
v_call: TRBV9
j_call: TRBJ1-1
clone_size: few
cdr3_nt: TGTGCCAGTCAGGGGGCGAACACTGAAGCTTTCTTT
cdr3_aa: CASQGANTEAFF

d_call: -
v_call: TRBV10-3
j_call: TRBJ2-7
clone_size: few
cdr3_nt: TGTGCCATCACCCCAACAGGTAACGAGCAGTACTTC
cdr3_aa: CAITPTGNEQYF

d_call: -
v_call: TRBV13
j_call: TRBJ2-5
clone_size: -
cdr3_nt: TGTGCCAGCAGCTTGGGCTTAGAGACCCAGTACTTC
cdr3_aa: CASSLGLETQYF

d_call: -
v_call: TRBV4-1
j_call: TRBJ2-1
clone_size: -
cdr3_nt: TGCGCCAGCAGCCAAAGTAGAAGCTCCTACAATGAGCAGTTCTTC
cdr3_aa: CASSQSRSSYNEQFF

d_call: TRBD1
v_call: TRBV2
j_call: TRBJ2-4
clone_size: -
cdr3_nt: TGTGCCAGCAGTGAACGGCAGGGGGCTTGGGGTGACAAAAAAAACATTCAGTACTTC
cdr3_aa: CASSERQGAWGDKKNIQYF

d_call: TRBD2
v_call: TRBV11-3
j_call: TRBJ2-3
clone_size: -
cdr3_nt: TGTGCCAGCAGCCCTGGGACTAGCGGAAGCACAGATACGCAGTATTTT
cdr3_aa: CASSPGTSGSTDTQYF

d_call: TRBD1
v_call: TRBV6-1
j_call: TRBJ1-2
clone_size: once
cdr3_nt: TGTGCCAGCAGTGAATTGGACAGGACGTATGGCTACACCTTC
cdr3_aa: CASSELDRTYGYTF

d_call: -
v_call: TRBV6-5
j_call: TRBJ1-2
clone_size: once
cdr3_nt: TGTGCCAGCATCGGCCGAGGTGGCTACACCTTC
cdr3_aa: CASIGRGGYTF

d_call: -
v_call: TRBV14
j_call: TRBJ2-7
clone_size: -
cdr3_nt: TGTGCCAGCAGCCAATTCTGGGGTGGAGAGCAGTACTTC
cdr3_aa: CASSQFWGGEQYF

d_call: -
v_call: TRBV19
j_call: TRBJ2-3
clone_size: -
cdr3_nt: TGTGCCAGTAGTCCCACGGGCTATTTTGCAGATACGCAGTATTTT
cdr3_aa: CASSPTGYFADTQYF

d_call: -
v_call: TRBV4-1
j_call: TRBJ2-2
clone_size: -
cdr3_nt: TGCGCCAGCAGCCGGTTTGTATCCGGGGAGCTGTTTTTT
cdr3_aa: CASSRFVSGELFF

d_call: TRBD2
v_call: TRBV13
j_call: TRBJ2-1
clone_size: -
cdr3_nt: TGTGCCAGCAGCCTCGGACTAGCGAACAATGAGCAGTTCTTC
cdr3_aa: CASSLGLANNEQFF

d_call: -
v_call: TRBV28
j_call: TRBJ2-7
clone_size: -
cdr3_nt: TGTGCCAGCAGTTTTTCAGGGTCCTACGAGCAGTACTTC
cdr3_aa: CASSFSGSYEQYF

d_call: TRBD2
v_call: TRBV19
j_call: TRBJ2-5
clone_size: few
cdr3_nt: TGTGCCAGTAGTACCCCCTTCGGGGGGGGCGGAGAGACCCAGTACTTC
cdr3_aa: CASSTPFGGGGETQYF

d_call: TRBD2
v_call: TRBV6-6
j_call: TRBJ2-1
clone_size: -
cdr3_nt: TGTGCCAGCAAGAGTAGCGGGGGCCCATCCTACAATGAGCAGTTCTTC
cdr3_aa: CASKSSGGPSYNEQFF

d_call: TRBD2
v_call: TRBV19
j_call: TRBJ2-1
clone_size: few
cdr3_nt: TGTGCCACTAGCCCCCTCCCAGCCGGGACTAGGTACAATGAGCAGTTCTTC
cdr3_aa: CATSPLPAGTRYNEQFF

d_call: TRBD2
v_call: TRBV10-3
j_call: TRBJ2-3
clone_size: few
cdr3_nt: TGTGCCATCAGGCCGACTAGCGGTTTCACAGATACGCAGTATTTT
cdr3_aa: CAIRPTSGFTDTQYF

d_call: -
v_call: TRBV9
j_call: TRBJ1-1
clone_size: -
cdr3_nt: TGTGCCAGCAGCGCGATCGACGCCCAGGGTAATACTGAAGCTTTCTTT
cdr3_aa: CASSAIDAQGNTEAFF

d_call: -
v_call: TRBV6-5
j_call: TRBJ2-2
clone_size: few
cdr3_nt: TGTGCCAGCAGGCGGGACTTCAACACCGGGGAGCTGTTTTTT
cdr3_aa: CASRRDFNTGELFF

d_call: -
v_call: TRBV7-9
j_call: TRBJ1-2
clone_size: once
cdr3_nt: TGTGCCAGCAGTCCCCCAGTCTTCTATGGCTACACCTTC
cdr3_aa: CASSPPVFYGYTF

d_call: -
v_call: TRBV5-1
j_call: TRBJ2-3
clone_size: -
cdr3_nt: TGCGCCAGCAGCTTGGACCTCCGCACAGATACGCAGTATTTT
cdr3_aa: CASSLDLRTDTQYF

d_call: -
v_call: TRBV6-5
j_call: TRBJ2-7
clone_size: -
cdr3_nt: TGTGCCAGCAGTCGGTGGTCCGGTGAGCAGTACTTC
cdr3_aa: CASSRWSGEQYF

d_call: TRBD2
v_call: TRBV7-2
j_call: TRBJ2-3
clone_size: -
cdr3_nt: TGTGCCAGCAGCTTAGGATCCGCGGGGGGGCCAGATACGCAGTATTTT
cdr3_aa: CASSLGSAGGPDTQYF

d_call: TRBD2
v_call: TRBV6-6
j_call: TRBJ2-2
clone_size: few
cdr3_nt: TGTGCCAGCAGAAGACCGGGGGGAACCGGGGAGCTGTTTTTT
cdr3_aa: CASRRPGGTGELFF

d_call: -
v_call: TRBV7-9
j_call: TRBJ2-7
clone_size: -
cdr3_nt: TGTGCCAGCAGCGATGGGGCCAACCCCTACGAGCAGTACTTC
cdr3_aa: CASSDGANPYEQYF

d_call: -
v_call: TRBV18
j_call: TRBJ1-1
clone_size: -
cdr3_nt: TGTGCCAGCTCACCACCAAGGGTTTTGGACACTGAAGCTTTCTTT
cdr3_aa: CASSPPRVLDTEAFF